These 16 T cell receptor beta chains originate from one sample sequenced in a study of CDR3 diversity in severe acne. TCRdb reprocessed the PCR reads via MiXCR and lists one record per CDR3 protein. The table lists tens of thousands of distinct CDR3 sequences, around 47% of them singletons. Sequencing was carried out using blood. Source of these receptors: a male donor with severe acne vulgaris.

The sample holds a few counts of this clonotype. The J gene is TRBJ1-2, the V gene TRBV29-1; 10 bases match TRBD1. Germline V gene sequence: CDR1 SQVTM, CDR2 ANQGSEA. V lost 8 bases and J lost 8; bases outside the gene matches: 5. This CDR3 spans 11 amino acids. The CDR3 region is CSTTGGDGYTF. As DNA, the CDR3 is TGCAGCACGACAGGGGGCGACGGCTACACCTTC.

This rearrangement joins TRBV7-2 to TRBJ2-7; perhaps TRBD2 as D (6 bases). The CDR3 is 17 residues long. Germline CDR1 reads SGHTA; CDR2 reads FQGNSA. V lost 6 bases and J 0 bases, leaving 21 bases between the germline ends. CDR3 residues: CASSIGGAPPCSYEQYF. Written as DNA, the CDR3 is TGTGCCAGCAGTATCGGGGGTGCACCTCCGTGCTCCTACGAGCAGTACTTC.

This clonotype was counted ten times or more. The CDR3 coding sequence is TGCGCCAGCAGCTTGGGTGGGAACCGTCAGCCCCAGCATTTT. Translated: CASSLGGNRQPQHF. The J gene is TRBJ1-5, the V gene TRBV5-1; D unclear. This CDR3 comprises 14 residues. Between the trimmed V and J ends, which lost 0 bases and 6 bases, there was a span of 10 bases. CDR1 and CDR2 from the germline V gene are SGHRS and YFSETQ.

CDR3 sequence (DNA): TGTGCCAGCAGAGGGACTAGCGGGAGGGCGGTCTACGAGCAGTACTTC. Protein: CASRGTSGRAVYEQYF. The gene calls are TRBV6-1 and TRBJ2-7; 16 nucleotides agree with TRBD2. The CDR3 runs 16 residues. Germline CDR1 is MNHNS and CDR2 is SASEGT. V shed 6 bases, J shed 3 bases, and the junction held 5 bases outside the gene matches.

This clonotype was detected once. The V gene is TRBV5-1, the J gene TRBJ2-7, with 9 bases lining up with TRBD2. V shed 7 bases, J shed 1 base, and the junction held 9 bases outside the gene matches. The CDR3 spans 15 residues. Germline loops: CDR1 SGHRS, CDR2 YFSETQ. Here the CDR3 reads CASHSGSLPSYEQYF. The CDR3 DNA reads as TGCGCCAGCCATAGCGGGAGTCTCCCTTCCTACGAGCAGTACTTC.

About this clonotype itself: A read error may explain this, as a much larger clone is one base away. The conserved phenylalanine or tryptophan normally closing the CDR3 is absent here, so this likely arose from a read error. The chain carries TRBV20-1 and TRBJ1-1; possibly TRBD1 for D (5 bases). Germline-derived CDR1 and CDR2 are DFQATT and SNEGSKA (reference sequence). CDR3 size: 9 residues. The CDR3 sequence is CSAGTAAFS. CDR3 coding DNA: TGCAGCGCTGGGACGGCTGCTTTCTCT.

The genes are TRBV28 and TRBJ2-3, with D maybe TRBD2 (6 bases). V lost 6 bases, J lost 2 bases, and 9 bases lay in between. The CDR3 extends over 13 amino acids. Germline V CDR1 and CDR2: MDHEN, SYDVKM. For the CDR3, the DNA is TGTGCCAGCAGACTAGCCAACACAGATACGCAGTATTTT. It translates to CASRLANTDTQYF.

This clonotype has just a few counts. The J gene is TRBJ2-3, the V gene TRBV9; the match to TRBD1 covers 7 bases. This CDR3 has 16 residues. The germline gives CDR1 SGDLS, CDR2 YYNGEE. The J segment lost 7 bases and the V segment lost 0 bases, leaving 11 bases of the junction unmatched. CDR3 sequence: CASSVEGDSRINTQYF. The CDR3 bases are TGTGCCAGCAGCGTAGAGGGGGACAGCAGAATCAATACGCAGTATTTT.

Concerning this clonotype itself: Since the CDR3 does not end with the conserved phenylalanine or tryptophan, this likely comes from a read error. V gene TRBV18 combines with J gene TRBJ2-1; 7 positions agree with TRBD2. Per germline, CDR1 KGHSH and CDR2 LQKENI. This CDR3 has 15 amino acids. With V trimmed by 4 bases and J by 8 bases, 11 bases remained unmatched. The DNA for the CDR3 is TGTGCCAGCTCACTTCCTTGCGGGAGTAAAGATGAGCAGTTCATC. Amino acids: CASSLPCGSKDEQFI.

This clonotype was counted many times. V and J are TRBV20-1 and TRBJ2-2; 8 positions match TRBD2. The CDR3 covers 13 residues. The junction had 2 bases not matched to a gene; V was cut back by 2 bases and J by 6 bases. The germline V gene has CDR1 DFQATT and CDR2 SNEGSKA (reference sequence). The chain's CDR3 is CSARSGGAGELFF. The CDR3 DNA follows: TGCAGTGCTAGATCGGGAGGGGCCGGGGAGCTGTTTTTT.

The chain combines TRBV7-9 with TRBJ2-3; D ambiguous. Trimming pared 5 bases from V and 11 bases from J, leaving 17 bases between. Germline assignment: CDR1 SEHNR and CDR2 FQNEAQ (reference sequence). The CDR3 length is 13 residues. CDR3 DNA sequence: TGTGCCAGCAGCGAACCCCCCAACAATGAGCAGTATTTT. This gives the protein CASSEPPNNEQYF.

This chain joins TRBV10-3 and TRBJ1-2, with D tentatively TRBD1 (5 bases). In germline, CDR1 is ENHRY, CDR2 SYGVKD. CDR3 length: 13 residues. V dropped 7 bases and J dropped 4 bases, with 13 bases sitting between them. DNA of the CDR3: TGTGCCATCACCCTCGGGACGCTCTATGGCTACACCTTC. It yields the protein CAITLGTLYGYTF.

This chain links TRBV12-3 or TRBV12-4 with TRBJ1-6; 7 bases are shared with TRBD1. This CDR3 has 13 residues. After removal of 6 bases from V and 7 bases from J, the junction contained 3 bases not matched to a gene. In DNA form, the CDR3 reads TGTGCCAGCAGCGGGACAGCGAATTCACCCCTCCACTTT. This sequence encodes CASSGTANSPLHF.

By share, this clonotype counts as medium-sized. CDR3 sequence reads: CASSPSVGNYEQYF. DNA for the CDR3: TGTGCCAGCAGCCCGTCGGTAGGAAACTACGAGCAGTACTTC. The V call is TRBV7-7, the J call TRBJ2-7; D unclear. The CDR3 spans 14 residues. V was pared by 5 bases and J by 3 bases, with 14 bases between. Germline V gives CDR1 SSHAT, CDR2 FNYEAQ (reference sequence).

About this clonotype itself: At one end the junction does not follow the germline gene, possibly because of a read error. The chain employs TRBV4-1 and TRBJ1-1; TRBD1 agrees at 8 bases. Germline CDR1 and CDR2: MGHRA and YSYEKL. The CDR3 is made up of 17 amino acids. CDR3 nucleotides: TGCGCCAGCAGCCAGGTGGCATGGACAGGGAGTGCAACTGAAGCCTTCTTT. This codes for CASSQVAWTGSATEAFF.

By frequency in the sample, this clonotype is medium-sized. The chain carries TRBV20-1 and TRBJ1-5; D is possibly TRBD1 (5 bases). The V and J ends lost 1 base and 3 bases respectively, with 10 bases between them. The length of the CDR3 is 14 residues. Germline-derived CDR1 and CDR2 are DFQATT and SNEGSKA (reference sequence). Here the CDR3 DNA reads TGCAGTGCTAGAGTGGGGCGGGACAATCAGCCCCAGCATTTT. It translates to CSARVGRDNQPQHF.